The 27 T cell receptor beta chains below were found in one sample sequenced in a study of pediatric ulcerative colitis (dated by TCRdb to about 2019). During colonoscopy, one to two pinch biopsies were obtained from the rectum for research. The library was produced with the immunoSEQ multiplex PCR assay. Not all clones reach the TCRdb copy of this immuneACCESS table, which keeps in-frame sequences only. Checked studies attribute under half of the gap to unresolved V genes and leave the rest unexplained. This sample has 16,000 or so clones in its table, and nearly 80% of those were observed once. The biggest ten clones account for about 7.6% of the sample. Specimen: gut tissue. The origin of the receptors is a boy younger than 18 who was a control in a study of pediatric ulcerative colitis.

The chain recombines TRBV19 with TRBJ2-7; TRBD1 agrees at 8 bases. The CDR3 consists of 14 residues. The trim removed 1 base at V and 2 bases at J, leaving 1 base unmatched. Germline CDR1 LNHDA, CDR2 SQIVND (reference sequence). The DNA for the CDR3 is TGTGCCAGTAGTATAGCACAGGGGGCCTACGAGCAGTACTTC. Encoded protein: CASSIAQGAYEQYF.

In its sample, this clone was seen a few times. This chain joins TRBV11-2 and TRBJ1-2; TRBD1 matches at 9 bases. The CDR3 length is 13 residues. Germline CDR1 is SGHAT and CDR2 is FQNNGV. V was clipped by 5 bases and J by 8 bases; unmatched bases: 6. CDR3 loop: CASSPQGAKGYTF. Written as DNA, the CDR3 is TGTGCCAGCAGCCCACAGGGGGCTAAAGGCTACACCTTC.

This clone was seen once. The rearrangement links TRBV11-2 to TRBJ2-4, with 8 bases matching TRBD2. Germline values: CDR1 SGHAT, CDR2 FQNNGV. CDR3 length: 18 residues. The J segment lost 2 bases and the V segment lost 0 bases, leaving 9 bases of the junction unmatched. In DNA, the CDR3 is TGTGCCAGCAGCTTAGAAAGCTGGACGGGGGGGACCAAAAACATTCAGTACTTC. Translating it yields CASSLESWTGGTKNIQYF. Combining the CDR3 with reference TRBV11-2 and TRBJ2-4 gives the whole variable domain EAGVAQSPRYKIIEKRQSVAFWCNPISGHATLYWYQQILGQGPKLLIQFQNNGVVDDSQLPKDRFSAERLKGVDSTLKIQPAKLEDSAVYLCASSLESWTGGTKNIQYFGAGTRLSVL.

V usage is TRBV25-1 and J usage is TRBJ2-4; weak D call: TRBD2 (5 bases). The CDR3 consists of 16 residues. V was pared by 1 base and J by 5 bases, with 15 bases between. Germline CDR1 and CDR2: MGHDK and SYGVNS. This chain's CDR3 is CASSEWGAPSENIQYF. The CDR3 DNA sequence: TGTGCCAGCAGTGAATGGGGAGCGCCGAGCGAAAACATTCAGTACTTC.

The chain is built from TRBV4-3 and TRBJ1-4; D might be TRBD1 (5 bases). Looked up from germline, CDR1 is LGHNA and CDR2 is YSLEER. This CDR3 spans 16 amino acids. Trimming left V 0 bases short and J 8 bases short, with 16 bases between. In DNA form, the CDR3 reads TGCGCCAGCAGCCAAGATCCCCGGGGCTATGAGGAAAAACTGTTTTTT. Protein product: CASSQDPRGYEEKLFF.

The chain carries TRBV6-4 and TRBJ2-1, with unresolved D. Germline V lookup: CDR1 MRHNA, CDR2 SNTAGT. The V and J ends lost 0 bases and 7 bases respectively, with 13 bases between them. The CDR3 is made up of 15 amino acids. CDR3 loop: CASSDSVEVRNEQFF. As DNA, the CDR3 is TGTGCCAGCAGTGACTCGGTAGAGGTCAGGAATGAGCAGTTCTTC.

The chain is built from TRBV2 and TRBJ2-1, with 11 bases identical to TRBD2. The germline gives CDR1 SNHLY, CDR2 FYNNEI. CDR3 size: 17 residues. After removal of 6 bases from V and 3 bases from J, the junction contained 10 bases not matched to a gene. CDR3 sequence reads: CASRGDTGTSGYNEQFF. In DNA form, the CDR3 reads TGTGCCAGCAGGGGGGACACCGGGACTAGCGGCTACAATGAGCAGTTCTTC.

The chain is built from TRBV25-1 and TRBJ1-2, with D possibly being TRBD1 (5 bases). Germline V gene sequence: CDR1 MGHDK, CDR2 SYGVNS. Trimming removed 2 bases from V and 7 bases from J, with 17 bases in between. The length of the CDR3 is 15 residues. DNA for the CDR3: TGTGCCAGCAGTGAAAGTTTTGAGGGGCTACGTGGCTACACCTTC. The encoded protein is CASSESFEGLRGYTF.

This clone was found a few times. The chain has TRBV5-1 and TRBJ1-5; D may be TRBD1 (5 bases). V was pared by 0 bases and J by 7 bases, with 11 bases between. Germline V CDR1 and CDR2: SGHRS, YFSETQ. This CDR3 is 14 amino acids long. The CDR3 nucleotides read TGCGCCAGCAGCTTGGCCGGGGGTGGACAGCCCCAGCATTTT. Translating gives CASSLAGGGQPQHF.

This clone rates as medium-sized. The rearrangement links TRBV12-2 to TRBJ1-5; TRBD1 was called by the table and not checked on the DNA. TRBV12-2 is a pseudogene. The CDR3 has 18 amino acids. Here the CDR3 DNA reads TGTGCAAGTCGCTGCTCGTCAGGTGACAGTCCTAGCAATCAGCCCCAGCATTTT. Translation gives CASRCSSGDSPSNQPQHF.

In nucleotides, the CDR3 is TGTGCCAGCACCCTTTCCCCCCAGAACACTGAAGCTTTCTTT. This sequence encodes CASTLSPQNTEAFF. The rearrangement uses TRBV6-5 and TRBJ1-1; D unclear. With 7 bases removed from V and 1 base from J, the gap between germline ends came to 13 bases. Germline CDR1 is MNHEY and CDR2 is SVGAGI. The CDR3 length is 14 residues.

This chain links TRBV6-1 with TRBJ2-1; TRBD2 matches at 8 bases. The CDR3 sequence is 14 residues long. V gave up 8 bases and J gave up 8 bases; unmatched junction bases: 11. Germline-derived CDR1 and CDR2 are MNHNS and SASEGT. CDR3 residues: CASGSGSQVDEQFF. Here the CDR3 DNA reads TGTGCCAGCGGAAGCGGGAGTCAGGTCGATGAGCAGTTCTTC.

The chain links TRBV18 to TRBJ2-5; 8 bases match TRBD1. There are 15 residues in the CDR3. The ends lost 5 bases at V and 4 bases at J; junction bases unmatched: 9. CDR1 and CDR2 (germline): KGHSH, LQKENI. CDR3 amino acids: CASSTTDRAAETQYF. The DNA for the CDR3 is TGTGCCAGCTCAACCACGGACAGGGCAGCAGAGACCCAGTACTTC.

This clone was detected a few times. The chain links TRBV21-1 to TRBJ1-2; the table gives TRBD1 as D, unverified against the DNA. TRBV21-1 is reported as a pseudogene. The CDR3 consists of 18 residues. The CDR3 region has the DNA TGTGCCAGCACCAGGTCATTATCCCACCGAGGACAGAACTATGGCTACACCTTC. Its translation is CASTRSLSHRGQNYGYTF.

Here the CDR3 reads CASSSMGQQPQHF. The CDR3 DNA follows: TGTGCCAGCAGCTCTATGGGTCAACAGCCCCAGCATTTT. The chain links TRBV7-9 to TRBJ1-5; D is uncertain. Germline assignment: CDR1 SEHNR and CDR2 FQNEAQ (reference sequence). Trimming left V 4 bases short and J 7 bases short, with 11 bases between. This CDR3 contains 13 residues.

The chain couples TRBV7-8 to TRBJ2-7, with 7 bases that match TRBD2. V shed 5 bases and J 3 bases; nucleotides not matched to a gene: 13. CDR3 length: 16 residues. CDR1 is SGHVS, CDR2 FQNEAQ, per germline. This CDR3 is CASSPRGRVTFYEQYF. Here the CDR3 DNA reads TGTGCCAGCAGCCCTCGAGGGAGGGTCACTTTCTACGAGCAGTACTTC.

CDR3 region: CASSPLTGAPYEQYF. The CDR3 DNA reads TGTGCCAGCTCACCGCTGACAGGGGCCCCCTACGAGCAGTACTTC. J is TRBJ2-7 and V is TRBV18; 8 nucleotides align to TRBD1. Germline loops: CDR1 KGHSH, CDR2 LQKENI. The CDR3 has 15 amino acids. V was pared by 3 bases and J by 2 bases, with 6 bases of the junction left unmatched.

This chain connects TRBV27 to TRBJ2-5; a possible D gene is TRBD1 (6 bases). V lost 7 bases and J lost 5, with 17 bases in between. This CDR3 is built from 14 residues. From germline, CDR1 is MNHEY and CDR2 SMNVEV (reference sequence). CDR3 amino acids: CASKLHRVEETQYF. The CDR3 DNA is TGTGCCAGCAAGCTACACAGGGTGGAGGAGACCCAGTACTTC.

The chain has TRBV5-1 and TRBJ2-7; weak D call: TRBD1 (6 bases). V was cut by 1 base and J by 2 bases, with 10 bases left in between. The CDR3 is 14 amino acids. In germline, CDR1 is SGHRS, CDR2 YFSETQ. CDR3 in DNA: TGCGCCAGCAGCTTGCAGGGGTTAACCTACGAGCAGTACTTC. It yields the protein CASSLQGLTYEQYF.

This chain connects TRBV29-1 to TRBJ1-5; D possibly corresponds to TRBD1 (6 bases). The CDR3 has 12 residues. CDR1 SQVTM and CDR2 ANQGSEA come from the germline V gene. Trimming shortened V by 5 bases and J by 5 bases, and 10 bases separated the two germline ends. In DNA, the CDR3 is TGCAGCGTTCAGGGGCTTGATCAGCCCCAGCATTTT. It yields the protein CSVQGLDQPQHF.

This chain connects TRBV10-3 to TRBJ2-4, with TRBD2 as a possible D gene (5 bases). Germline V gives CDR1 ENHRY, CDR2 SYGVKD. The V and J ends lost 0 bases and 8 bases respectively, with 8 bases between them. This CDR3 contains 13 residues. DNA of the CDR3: TGTGCCATCAGTGAGTCGAGGGAATACATTCAGTACTTC. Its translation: CAISESREYIQYF.

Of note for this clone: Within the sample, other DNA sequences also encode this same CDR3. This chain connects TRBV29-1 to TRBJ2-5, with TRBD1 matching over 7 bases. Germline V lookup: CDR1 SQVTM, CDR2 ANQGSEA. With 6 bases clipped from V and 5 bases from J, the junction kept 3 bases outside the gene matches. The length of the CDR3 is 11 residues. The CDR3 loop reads CSVGQAETQYF. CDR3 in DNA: TGCAGCGTCGGACAGGCCGAGACCCAGTACTTC.

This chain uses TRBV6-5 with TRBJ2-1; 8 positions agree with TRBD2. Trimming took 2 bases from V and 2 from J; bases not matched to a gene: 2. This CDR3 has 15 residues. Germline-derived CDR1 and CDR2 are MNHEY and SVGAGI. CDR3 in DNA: TGTGCCAGCAGTTACGGGACTAGTACCTACAATGAGCAGTTCTTC. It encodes CASSYGTSTYNEQFF.

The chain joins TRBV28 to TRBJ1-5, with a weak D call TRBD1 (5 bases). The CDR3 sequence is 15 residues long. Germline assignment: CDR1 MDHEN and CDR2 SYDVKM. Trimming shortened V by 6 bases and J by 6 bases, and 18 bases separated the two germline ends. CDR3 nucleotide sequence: TGTGCCAGCAGCACTGACCAGGGATATGGTCAGCCCCAGCATTTT. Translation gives CASSTDQGYGQPQHF.

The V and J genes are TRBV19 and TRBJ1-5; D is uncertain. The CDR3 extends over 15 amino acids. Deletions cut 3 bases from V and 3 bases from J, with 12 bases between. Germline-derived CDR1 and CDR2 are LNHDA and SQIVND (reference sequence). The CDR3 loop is CASSIGQSINQPQHF. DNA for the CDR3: TGTGCCAGTAGTATCGGGCAGTCAATCAATCAGCCCCAGCATTTT.

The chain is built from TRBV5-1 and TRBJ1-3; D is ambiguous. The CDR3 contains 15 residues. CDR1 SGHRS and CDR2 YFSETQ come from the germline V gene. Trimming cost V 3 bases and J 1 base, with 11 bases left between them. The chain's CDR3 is CASSSEKESGNTIYF. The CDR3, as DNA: TGCGCCAGCAGCTCGGAGAAGGAGTCTGGAAACACCATATATTTT.

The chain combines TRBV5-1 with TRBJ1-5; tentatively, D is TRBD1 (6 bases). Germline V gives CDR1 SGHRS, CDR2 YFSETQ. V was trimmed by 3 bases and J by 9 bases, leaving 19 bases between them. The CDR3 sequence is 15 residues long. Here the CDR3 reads CASSSPTGSRLPQHF. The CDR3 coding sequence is TGCGCCAGCAGCTCACCGACAGGCTCGAGGTTGCCCCAGCATTTT.